These 6 T cell receptor beta chains were all obtained from the same sample, sequenced in a study of T-cell reconstitution after alpha-beta-depleted transplantation in children. Notes on the study in general: When one year had passed after transplant, most T-cell counts and diversity came from newly produced T cells.

Unique molecular identifiers were incorporated when the TCRbeta library was constructed. Each CDR3 protein gets one entry after TCRdb re-called the PCR reads with MiXCR. Here the sample spans 250,000 to 300,000 distinct CDR3 sequences, roughly 7.8% being singletons. These TCRs are of unknown antigen specificity. Here the sequenced sample was peripheral blood, taken 360 days after TCRalphabeta/CD19-depleted stem cell transplant. All receptors come from a female patient between 2 and 10 years old who had a stem cell transplant for Fanconi anemia, so the T cells may come from the graft donor.

In this sample, this clonotype turned up many times. The CDR3 nucleotides read TGTGCCATCAGTGAGTGGCGGGGGGCGCAAGAGACCCAGTACTTC. Translating gives CAISEWRGAQETQYF. The gene calls are TRBV10-3 and TRBJ2-5; 8 bases map to TRBD2. Germline V gene sequence: CDR1 ENHRY, CDR2 SYGVKD. CDR3 length: 15 amino acids. The V gene end was trimmed by 1 base and the J gene end by 2 bases; junction bases not matched to a gene: 3.

This clonotype was recorded many times. The V gene is TRBV7-2, the J gene TRBJ2-1; no clear D gene. V was clipped by 0 bases and J by 6 bases, with 6 bases between them. This CDR3 has 13 residues. Germline lookup yields CDR1 SGHTA and CDR2 FQGNSA. The CDR3 nucleotides are TGTGCCAGCAGCTTAGCCCGGGCCAATGAGCAGTTCTTC. It is translated as CASSLARANEQFF. The whole variable domain, filled in from reference TRBV7-2 and TRBJ2-1, reads GAGVSQSPSNKVTEKGKDVELRCDPISGHTALYWYRQSLGQGLEFLIYFQGNSAPDKSGLPSDRFSAERTGGSVSTLTIQRTQQEDSAVYLCASSLARANEQFFGPGTRLTVL.

This clonotype was seen repeatedly, ten times or more. This chain joins TRBV6-5 and TRBJ2-5, with D possibly matching TRBD1 (6 bases). This CDR3 has 17 amino acids. Trimming shortened V by 0 bases and J by 5 bases, and 19 bases separated the two germline ends. Per germline, CDR1 MNHEY and CDR2 SVGAGI. CDR3 bases: TGTGCCAGCAGTTACTCAAATACAGGGTGGGGAGAGGAGACCCAGTACTTC. Protein product: CASSYSNTGWGEETQYF.

This clonotype occurred many times. This rearrangement joins TRBV15 to TRBJ2-2; 9 nucleotides align to TRBD1. CDR3 length: 15 amino acids. Germline V gene sequence: CDR1 LNHNV, CDR2 YYDKDF (reference sequence). V was clipped by 8 bases and J by 7 bases; unmatched bases: 11. Here the CDR3 reads CATWGQGQRGGELFF. CDR3 nucleotides: TGTGCCACCTGGGGACAGGGACAACGAGGCGGGGAGCTGTTTTTT.

The table lists this clonotype with many counts. The chain joins TRBV12-3 or TRBV12-4 to TRBJ2-2, with D unresolved. This CDR3 spans 11 amino acids. Between the trimmed V and J ends, which lost 3 bases and 7 bases, there was a span of 3 bases. CDR3 residues: CASSFFGELFF. The CDR3 coding sequence is TGTGCCAGCAGTTTTTTCGGGGAGCTGTTTTTT.

This clonotype has only a few counts. The chain has TRBV9 and TRBJ1-5; D gene uncertain. This CDR3 has 15 residues. The germline V gene has CDR1 SGDLS and CDR2 YYNGEE. Between the trimmed V and J ends, which lost 3 bases and 0 bases, there was a span of 10 bases. CDR3: CASSASGLSNQPQHF. The CDR3 bases are TGTGCCAGCAGCGCCTCCGGACTTAGCAATCAGCCCCAGCATTTT.